The TCR beta chain under discussion was sequenced for a study of tumor and adjacent non-tumor tissue in lung cancer. Study background: On average, productive TCRbeta reads reached roughly 4.2 million per sample.

A modified ARM-PCR protocol with three rounds of nested PCR amplified TCRbeta. TCRdb reprocessed the multiplex PCR reads with MiXCR, giving one entry per CDR3 protein. The sample lists around 86,000 distinct CDR3 sequences, about two thirds seen once, with around 9.5% in the top ten. No cell sorting was done before RNA was extracted from the tissue. Between August and November 2014, newly diagnosed, chemotherapy-naive lung cancer patients underwent thoracic surgery in China. CDR3 size: 15 residues. With 4 bases clipped from V and 6 bases from J, the junction kept 10 bases outside the gene matches. Germline assignment: CDR1 DFQATT and CDR2 SNEGSKA (reference sequence). Concerning this clonotype: Antigen specificity is unknown. This may stem from a read error, because a much larger clone lies one nucleotide away.

Study-wide results and caveats: Tumor repertoires had a smaller top 100 clone share than normal lung.

Sequencing was done on a sample of lung tumor tissue. The TCR originated in a woman in her forties with non-small cell lung cancer. This chain connects TRBV20-1 to TRBJ2-1; 9 nucleotides align to TRBD2. CDR3 in amino acids: CSATYSGSGTNEQFF. The CDR3 bases are TGCAGTGCTACCTATAGCGGGAGTGGGACCAATGAGCAGTTCTTC.